This T cell receptor (beta chain) originates from a study of read filtering for tumor transcriptome and immune sequencing. From 350 to 500 ng of RNA, a library with molecular barcoded alpha/delta and beta/gamma adaptors was made. MiXCR, run by TCRdb on the reads, gives a single entry per CDR3 protein. The sample shows about 57,000 distinct CDR3 sequences, 20% of them seen only once. The table lists this clonotype with many counts. This receptor was obtained from a donor aged 40 or over with multiple myeloma. The sample taken for sequencing was a population of CD138-negative cells sorted from bone marrow.

The CDR3 DNA reads TGTGCCAGCAGTTCTCCGACTAGCGGACAACAAGAGACCCAGTACTTC. Its protein product is CASSSPTSGQQETQYF. The chain carries TRBV6-6 and TRBJ2-5, with 9 bases matching TRBD2. Unmatched junction bases numbered 8, after V lost 4 bases and J lost 2 bases. The CDR3 totals 16 residues. CDR1 and CDR2 from the germline V gene are MNHNY and SVGAGI (reference sequence).